The 3 T cell receptor beta chains below all came from one sample that was sequenced in a study of cytomegalovirus exposure and HLA in healthy donors. Both 60 Vbeta primers and 13 Jbeta primers went into the PCR. Assay: immunoSEQ multiplex PCR; the TCRdb copy retains only in-frame clones and omits some. The sample comprises under 200,000 clones, roughly 80% of which are singletons, and 1.3% rests with the top ten. The sample comprised PBMCs. These receptors were collected from a man in his fifties or sixties in good health and CMV-seropositive.

The chain uses TRBV9 and TRBJ1-2, with 7 bases that match TRBD1. With 0 bases clipped from V and 5 bases from J, the junction kept 10 bases outside the gene matches. The CDR3 contains 16 residues. The V gene's germline CDR1 is SGDLS and CDR2 YYNGEE. The CDR3 bases are TGTGCCAGCAGCGTAGGAGCAGGGGGTCTCTCGTATGGCTACACCTTC. Its translation: CASSVGAGGLSYGYTF. Combining the CDR3 with reference TRBV9 and TRBJ1-2 gives the whole variable domain DSGVTQTPKHLITATGQRVTLRCSPRSGDLSVYWYQQSLDQGLQFLIQYYNGEERAKGNILERFSAQQFPDLHSELNLSSLELGDSALYFCASSVGAGGLSYGYTFGSGTRLTVV.

On this clone: Other nucleotide sequences from this sample produce the same CDR3. The rearrangement uses TRBV5-4 and TRBJ2-7; D is possibly TRBD1 (7 bases). The V end lost 0 bases, the J end lost 7 bases, and 11 bases lay between the germline ends. The CDR3 is made up of 13 amino acids. CDR1 SGHNT and CDR2 YYREEE come from the germline V gene (reference sequence). CDR3 residues: CASSLAQGGEQYF. Here the CDR3 DNA reads TGTGCCAGCAGCTTGGCGCAGGGGGGAGAGCAGTACTTC.

The rearrangement links TRBV7-2 to TRBJ1-3; D gene unclear. V was pared by 5 bases and J by 0 bases, with 8 bases between. Looked up from germline, CDR1 is SGHTA and CDR2 is FQGNSA. The CDR3 length is 14 residues. CDR3 DNA: TGTGCCAGCAGCCGAGCACTCTCTGGAAACACCATATATTTT. Its translation: CASSRALSGNTIYF.